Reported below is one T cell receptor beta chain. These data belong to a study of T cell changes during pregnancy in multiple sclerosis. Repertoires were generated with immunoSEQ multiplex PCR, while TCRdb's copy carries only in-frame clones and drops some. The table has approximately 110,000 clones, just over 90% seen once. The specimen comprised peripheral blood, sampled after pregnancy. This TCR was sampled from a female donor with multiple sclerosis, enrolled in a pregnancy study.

Written as DNA, the CDR3 is TGTGCCACCACCCCCCGGCGGGGGTACACTGAAGCTTTCTTT. It codes for CATTPRRGYTEAFF. This sequence joins TRBV15 and TRBJ1-1; tentatively, D is TRBD1 (5 bases). CDR3 length: 14 amino acids. Trimming shortened V by 7 bases and J by 3 bases, and 15 bases separated the two germline ends. CDR1 and CDR2 from the germline V gene are LNHNV and YYDKDF (reference sequence).